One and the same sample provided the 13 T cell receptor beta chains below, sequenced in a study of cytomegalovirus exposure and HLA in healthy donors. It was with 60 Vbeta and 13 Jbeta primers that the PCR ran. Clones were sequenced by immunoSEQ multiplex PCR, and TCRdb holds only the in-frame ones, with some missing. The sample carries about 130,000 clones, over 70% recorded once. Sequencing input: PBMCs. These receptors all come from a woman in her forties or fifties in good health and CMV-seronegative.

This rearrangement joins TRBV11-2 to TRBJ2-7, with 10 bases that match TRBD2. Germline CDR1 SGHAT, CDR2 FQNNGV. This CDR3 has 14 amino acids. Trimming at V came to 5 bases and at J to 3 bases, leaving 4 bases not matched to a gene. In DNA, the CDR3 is TGTGCCAGCAGCCAAGCGGGAGGGGGCTACGAGCAGTACTTC. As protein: CASSQAGGGYEQYF.

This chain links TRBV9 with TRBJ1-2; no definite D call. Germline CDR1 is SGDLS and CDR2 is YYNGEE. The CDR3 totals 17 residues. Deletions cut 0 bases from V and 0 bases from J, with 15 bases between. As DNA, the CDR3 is TGTGCCAGCAGCGTAGGCGGGTCAGGATGGGCTAACTATGGCTACACCTTC. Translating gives CASSVGGSGWANYGYTF.

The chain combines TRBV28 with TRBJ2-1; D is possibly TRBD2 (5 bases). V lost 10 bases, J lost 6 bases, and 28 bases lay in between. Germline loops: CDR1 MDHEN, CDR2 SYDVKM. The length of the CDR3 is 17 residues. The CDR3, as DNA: TGTGCCACCCGAGGGCCTATCCTAGTCCCCCACGCCAATGAGCAGTTCTTC. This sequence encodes CATRGPILVPHANEQFF.

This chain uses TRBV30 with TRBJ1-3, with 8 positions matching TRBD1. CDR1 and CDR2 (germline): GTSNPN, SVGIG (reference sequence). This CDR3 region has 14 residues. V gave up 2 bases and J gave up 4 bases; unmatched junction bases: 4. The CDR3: CAWSPGGSGNTIYF. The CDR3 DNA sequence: TGTGCCTGGAGTCCAGGGGGCTCGGGAAACACCATATATTTT.

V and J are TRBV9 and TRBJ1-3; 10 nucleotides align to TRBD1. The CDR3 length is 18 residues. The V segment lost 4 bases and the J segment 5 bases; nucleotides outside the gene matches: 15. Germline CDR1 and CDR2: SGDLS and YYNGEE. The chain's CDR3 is CASSHFGQGGWARNTIYF. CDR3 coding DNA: TGTGCCAGCAGCCATTTCGGACAGGGGGGTTGGGCTAGAAACACCATATATTTT.

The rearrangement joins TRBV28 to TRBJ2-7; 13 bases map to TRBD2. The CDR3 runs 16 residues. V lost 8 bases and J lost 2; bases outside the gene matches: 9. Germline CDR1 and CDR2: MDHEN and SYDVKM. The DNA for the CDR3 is TGTGCCAGCTCCGGGACTAGCGGGAAGGTCACCTACGAGCAGTACTTC. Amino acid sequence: CASSGTSGKVTYEQYF.

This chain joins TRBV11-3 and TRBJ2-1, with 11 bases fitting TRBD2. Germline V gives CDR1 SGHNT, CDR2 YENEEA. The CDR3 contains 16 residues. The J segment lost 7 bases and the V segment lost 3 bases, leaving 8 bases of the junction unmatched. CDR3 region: CASSLSPGLAGNEQFF. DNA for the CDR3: TGTGCCAGCAGCTTGAGCCCCGGACTAGCGGGTAATGAGCAGTTCTTC.

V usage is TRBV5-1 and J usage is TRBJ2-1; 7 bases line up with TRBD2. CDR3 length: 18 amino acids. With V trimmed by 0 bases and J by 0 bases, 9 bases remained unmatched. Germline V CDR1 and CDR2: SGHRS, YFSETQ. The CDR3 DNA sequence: TGCGCCAGCAGCTTGGGTCGCGCGGGAGTTGGCTCCTACAATGAGCAGTTCTTC. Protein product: CASSLGRAGVGSYNEQFF.

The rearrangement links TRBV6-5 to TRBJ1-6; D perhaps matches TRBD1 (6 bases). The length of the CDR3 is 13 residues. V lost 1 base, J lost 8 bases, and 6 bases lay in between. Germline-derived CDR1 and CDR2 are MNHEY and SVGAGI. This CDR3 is CASSYYRDSPLHF. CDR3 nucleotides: TGTGCCAGCAGTTACTACAGGGATTCACCCCTCCACTTT.

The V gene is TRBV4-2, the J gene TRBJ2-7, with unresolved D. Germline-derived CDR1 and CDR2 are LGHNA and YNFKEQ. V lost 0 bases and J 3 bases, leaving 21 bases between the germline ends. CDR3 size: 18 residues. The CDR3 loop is CASSQDIGGPARVYEQYF. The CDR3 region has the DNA TGTGCCAGCAGCCAAGATATCGGCGGTCCAGCGAGAGTCTACGAGCAGTACTTC.

The CDR3 loop reads CASSLIPQGQYEQFF. In nucleotides, the CDR3 is TGCGCCAGCAGCTTGATCCCCCAGGGGCAGTATGAGCAGTTCTTC. This chain links TRBV5-1 with TRBJ2-1, with D possibly being TRBD1 (6 bases). The CDR3 has 15 residues. Per germline, CDR1 SGHRS and CDR2 YFSETQ. With 1 base removed from V and 8 bases from J, the gap between germline ends came to 16 bases.

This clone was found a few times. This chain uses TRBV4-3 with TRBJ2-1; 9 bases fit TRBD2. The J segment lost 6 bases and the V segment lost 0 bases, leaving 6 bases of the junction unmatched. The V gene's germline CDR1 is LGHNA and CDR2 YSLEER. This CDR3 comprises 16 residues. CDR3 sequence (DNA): TGCGCCAGCAGCCAAGAACCTAGCGGGACCCGCAATGAGCAGTTCTTC. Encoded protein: CASSQEPSGTRNEQFF.

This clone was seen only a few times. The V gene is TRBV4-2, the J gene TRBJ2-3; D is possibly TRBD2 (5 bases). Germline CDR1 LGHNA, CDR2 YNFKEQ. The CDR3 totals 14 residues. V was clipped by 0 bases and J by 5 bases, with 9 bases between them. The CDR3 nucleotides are TGTGCCAGCAGCCAAGATGTACGGGGAGATACGCAGTATTTT. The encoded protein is CASSQDVRGDTQYF.